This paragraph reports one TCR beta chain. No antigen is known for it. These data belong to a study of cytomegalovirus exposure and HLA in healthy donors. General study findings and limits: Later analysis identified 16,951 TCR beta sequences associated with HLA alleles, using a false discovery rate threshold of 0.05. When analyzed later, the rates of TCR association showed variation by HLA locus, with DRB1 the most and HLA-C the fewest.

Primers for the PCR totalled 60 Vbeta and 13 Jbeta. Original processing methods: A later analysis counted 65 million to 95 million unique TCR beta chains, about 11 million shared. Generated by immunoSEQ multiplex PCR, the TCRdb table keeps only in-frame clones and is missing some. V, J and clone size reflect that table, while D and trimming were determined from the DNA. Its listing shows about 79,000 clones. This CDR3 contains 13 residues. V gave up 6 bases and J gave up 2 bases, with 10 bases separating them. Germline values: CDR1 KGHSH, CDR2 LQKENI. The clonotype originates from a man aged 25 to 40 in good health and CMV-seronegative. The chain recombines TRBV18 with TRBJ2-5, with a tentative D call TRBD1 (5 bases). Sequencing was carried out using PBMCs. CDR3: CASSQGPQETQYF. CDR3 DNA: TGTGCCAGCTCGCAGGGTCCTCAAGAGACCCAGTACTTC.